Shown below are 21 T cell receptor beta chains from a single sample sequenced in a study of spatial heterogeneity in lung cancer. These TCRs are of unknown antigen specificity. Findings and caveats of the study: Tracking of tumor mutation counts was seen in expanded intratumoral alpha and beta TCR counts.

Each CDR3 protein gets one entry after TCRdb re-called the 5' RACE reads with MiXCR. In the table there are fewer than 6,000 distinct CDR3 sequences, about 29% of which are singletons. The time point was: sample taken at primary tumor resection. Sequences were derived from lung tumor tissue, sampled at surgery. The receptors were gathered from a female donor with early-stage non-small cell lung cancer.

Judged by abundance, this clonotype is medium-sized. The V call is TRBV5-1, the J call TRBJ1-2; no clear D. Deletions cut 1 base from V and 14 bases from J, with 18 bases between. This CDR3 is 13 amino acids long. The V gene's germline CDR1 is SGHRS and CDR2 YFSETQ. The chain's CDR3 is CASSLSRVPTWTF. The CDR3 DNA is TGCGCCAGCAGCTTGAGTCGGGTCCCGACGTGGACCTTC. The complete variable domain, with remaining parts taken from reference TRBV5-1 and TRBJ1-2, reads KAGVTQTPRYLIKTRGQQVTLSCSPISGHRSVSWYQQTPGQGLQFLFEYFSETQRNKGNFPGRFSGRQFSNSRSEMNVSTLELGDSALYLCASSLSRVPTWTFGSGTRLTVV.

The gene calls are TRBV2 and TRBJ2-7; 8 bases are shared with TRBD2. The CDR3 is 13 residues long. After removal of 11 bases from V and 0 bases from J, the junction contained 6 bases not matched to a gene. Germline V gene sequence: CDR1 SNHLY, CDR2 FYNNEI. The CDR3 DNA reads as TGTGCCCCGCGGGGGGCCCGCTCCTACGAGCAGTACTTC. This sequence encodes CAPRGARSYEQYF.

This clonotype was recorded at least ten times. V usage is TRBV9 and J usage is TRBJ1-6; D not certain. The CDR3 length is 15 residues. Germline values: CDR1 SGDLS, CDR2 YYNGEE. V was pared by 4 bases and J by 8 bases, with 16 bases between. CDR3 DNA: TGTGCCAGCAGCTTAGAGGCGGCGACACATTCACCCCTCCACTTT. Translated, it gives CASSLEAATHSPLHF.

This clonotype was counted ten times or more. The chain joins TRBV20-1 to TRBJ1-4; D not certain. Germline CDR1 reads DFQATT; CDR2 reads SNEGSKA (reference sequence). With 6 bases removed from V and 3 bases from J, the gap between germline ends came to 11 bases. This CDR3 has 13 residues. CDR3 sequence: CSAHKDANEKLFF. In DNA, the CDR3 is TGCAGTGCGCACAAGGACGCTAATGAAAAACTGTTTTTT.

This clonotype turned up a few times. The chain links TRBV20-1 to TRBJ2-7; 12 nucleotides agree with TRBD2. CDR3 length equals 13 residues. V shed 4 bases, J shed 7 bases, and the junction held 5 bases outside the gene matches. The germline gives CDR1 DFQATT, CDR2 SNEGSKA (reference sequence). CDR3 region: CSAIGLAGLEQYF. The CDR3 bases are TGCAGTGCTATTGGACTAGCGGGATTAGAGCAGTACTTC.

By frequency in the sample, this clonotype is medium-sized (0.01 to 0.1%). This rearrangement joins TRBV5-5 to TRBJ1-5, with D possibly matching TRBD1 (6 bases). Germline V gene sequence: CDR1 SGHKS, CDR2 YYEKEE (reference sequence). V gave up 6 bases and J gave up 0 bases, with 13 bases separating them. The CDR3 covers 15 residues. In DNA, the CDR3 is TGTGCCAGCACCCCAGGGGATAATAGCAATCAGCCCCAGCATTTT. Encoded protein: CASTPGDNSNQPQHF.

This clonotype has at least ten counts. The chain employs TRBV5-1 and TRBJ2-5, with a weak D call TRBD2 (5 bases). The CDR3 spans 13 residues. The V gene lost 7 bases and the J gene lost 3 bases, with 13 bases spanning the gap. Germline V gene lookup returns CDR1 SGHRS and CDR2 YFSETQ. CDR3 DNA sequence: TGCGCCAGCGCCAGCGGAGGAGAAGAGACCCAGTACTTC. Its protein product is CASASGGEETQYF. Complete variable domain (other parts from reference TRBV5-1 and TRBJ2-5): KAGVTQTPRYLIKTRGQQVTLSCSPISGHRSVSWYQQTPGQGLQFLFEYFSETQRNKGNFPGRFSGRQFSNSRSEMNVSTLELGDSALYLCASASGGEETQYFGPGTRLLVL.

This clonotype was observed at least ten times. This rearrangement joins TRBV29-1 to TRBJ1-1; maybe TRBD1 (6 bases). The length of the CDR3 is 14 residues. Germline V CDR1 and CDR2: SQVTM, ANQGSEA. Trimming pared 4 bases from V and 6 bases from J, leaving 18 bases between. CDR3 in amino acids: CSVAPILQGAEAFF. The CDR3, as DNA: TGCAGCGTTGCTCCCATTTTACAGGGAGCTGAAGCTTTCTTT.

This clonotype is large (0.1 to 1%). The chain employs TRBV20-1 and TRBJ2-7, with D perhaps TRBD1 (5 bases). V gave up 3 bases and J gave up 2 bases, with 8 bases separating them. Per the germline V gene, CDR1 is DFQATT and CDR2 is SNEGSKA (reference sequence). The CDR3 spans 12 residues. CDR3 nucleotides: TGCAGTGCTAGTAGGGGTCCCTACGAGCAGTACTTC. Its translation: CSASRGPYEQYF.

This clonotype qualifies as medium-sized (0.01 to 0.1%). The chain is built from TRBV29-1 and TRBJ1-1; D gene ambiguous. The V end lost 0 bases, the J end lost 5 bases, and 13 bases lay between the germline ends. CDR3 length: 14 amino acids. Germline CDR1 SQVTM, CDR2 ANQGSEA. CDR3 sequence reads: CSVEDLGSQTEAFF. DNA of the CDR3: TGCAGCGTTGAAGATCTCGGCAGCCAGACTGAAGCTTTCTTT.

The CDR3 DNA reads TGCAGTGCCGTAGGGGGCCGGTTCGGGACTAGCGTATACAATGAGCAGTTCTTC. It encodes CSAVGGRFGTSVYNEQFF. This chain connects TRBV20-1 to TRBJ2-1; 10 bases fit TRBD2. The CDR3 has 18 residues. The V and J ends lost 6 bases and 4 bases, in that order; junction bases with no gene match: 18. Germline CDR1 and CDR2: DFQATT and SNEGSKA (reference sequence).

This clonotype is deemed medium-sized. The chain combines TRBV20-1 with TRBJ2-1; 7 nucleotides match TRBD2. Germline-derived CDR1 and CDR2 are DFQATT and SNEGSKA (reference sequence). The CDR3 extends over 11 amino acids. The CDR3 sequence: CSWSGDNEQFF. The CDR3, as DNA: TGCAGCTGGAGCGGGGACAATGAGCAGTTCTTC.

By its share, this clonotype is medium-sized. This sequence joins TRBV2 and TRBJ2-3, with D unclear. Germline lookup yields CDR1 SNHLY and CDR2 FYNNEI. The ends were cut back, 3 bases at V and 0 bases at J, with 22 bases in the middle. This CDR3 spans 19 amino acids. CDR3 region: CASSDSPFPRGASTDTQYF. The CDR3 DNA sequence: TGTGCCAGCAGTGACAGCCCTTTCCCCCGTGGAGCTAGCACAGATACGCAGTATTTT.

This clonotype was detected only once. The chain recombines TRBV7-2 with TRBJ2-7; 12 nucleotides agree with TRBD2. CDR3 length: 16 residues. Germline lookup yields CDR1 SGHTA and CDR2 FQGNSA. V lost 5 bases, J lost 0 bases, and 5 bases stayed unmatched. The CDR3 nucleotides are TGTGCCAGCAGCCGCGGACTAGCGGGAAGCTCCTACGAGCAGTACTTC. It translates to CASSRGLAGSSYEQYF.

This clonotype ranks as medium-sized. The chain uses TRBV7-8 and TRBJ1-1, with TRBD1 identical over 9 bases. Germline assignment: CDR1 SGHVS and CDR2 FQNEAQ. This CDR3 is 13 amino acids long. Trimming removed 1 base from V and 9 bases from J; junction bases left unmatched: 3. Written as DNA, the CDR3 is TGTGCCAGCAGCTTAGACAGGGGGCTGAAAGCTTTCTTT. Amino acids: CASSLDRGLKAFF.

This clonotype was seen more than once but under ten times. Written as DNA, the CDR3 is TGTGCCATCAGTGAGTCGACCTTTTACAATGAGCAGTTCTTC. It translates to CAISESTFYNEQFF. This chain links TRBV10-3 with TRBJ2-1; D unclear. CDR1 ENHRY and CDR2 SYGVKD come from the germline V gene. With 0 bases removed from V and 4 bases from J, the gap between germline ends came to 7 bases. The CDR3 runs 14 residues.

This clonotype has a count of ten or more. At one boundary the junction diverges from the germline segment, which might be a read error. J is TRBJ1-1 and V is TRBV12-3 or TRBV12-4; perhaps TRBD1 as D (5 bases). The CDR3 is made up of 12 amino acids. In DNA form, the CDR3 reads TGTGCCAGCAGTCCGGGGGGGGACGAGAATTCCTTT. Translated, it gives CASSPGGDENSF.

This clonotype was detected ten times or more. This chain uses TRBV18 with TRBJ2-2; no firm D call. The CDR3 covers 16 residues. Trimming removed 2 bases at V and 1 base at J, with 11 bases between. The germline CDR1 and CDR2 sequences are KGHSH and LQKENI. The CDR3 DNA reads as TGTGCCAGCTCACCAGGGCAGATTTTGAACACCGGGGAGCTGTTTTTT. Translating it yields CASSPGQILNTGELFF.

This clonotype was counted a few times. Just one base apart from a much larger clone, this may be a read error. V is TRBV20-1 and J is TRBJ2-7, with 7 bases lining up with TRBD1. Germline assignment: CDR1 DFQATT and CDR2 SNEGSKA (reference sequence). The trim removed 7 bases at V and 0 bases at J, leaving 6 bases unmatched. This CDR3 has 13 amino acids. CDR3 DNA sequence: TGCAGTGTCCTACAGGGGCGCTCCTACGAGCAGTACTTC. It specifies CSVLQGRSYEQYF.

This clonotype is medium-sized. V and J are TRBV7-2 and TRBJ1-5; 7 bases fit TRBD1. Per germline, CDR1 SGHTA and CDR2 FQGNSA. Trimming cost V 4 bases and J 7 bases; bases outside gene matches: 7. This CDR3 spans 14 amino acids. Written as DNA, the CDR3 is TGTGCCAGCAGCTCACGACAGGGAAGCCAGCCCCAGCATTTT. This translates into CASSSRQGSQPQHF.

This clonotype was counted once. The J gene is TRBJ2-3, the V gene TRBV11-1, with 10 bases aligning to TRBD2. CDR1 SGHAT and CDR2 FQDESV come from the germline V gene (reference sequence). This CDR3 is built from 19 residues. The trim removed 5 bases at V and 0 bases at J, leaving 14 bases unmatched. CDR3 sequence (DNA): TGTGCCAGCAGCGCAACCGGGACTAGCGCCTACCTTAGCACAGATACGCAGTATTTT. This sequence encodes CASSATGTSAYLSTDTQYF.